The clone carrying this T cell receptor beta chain appeared a single time. Its antigen is not known. The data were taken from a study of T cell clones after liver transplantation. Study summary: TCRbeta sequencing after a pre-transplant mixed lymphocyte reaction identified graft-donor-reactive clones, later tracked in post-transplant blood. Draws occurred before transplant, before withdrawal, and after complete or failed withdrawal.

Germline CDR1 SQVTM, CDR2 ANQGSEA. J was trimmed by 5 bases and V by 7 bases; bases with no gene match: 12. The CDR3 runs 15 residues. The data were produced by immunoSEQ multiplex PCR, yet TCRdb's version contains in-frame clones alone and is incomplete. The table has some 70,000 clones, about 80% seen once. Study-level results: Compared with third party-reactive sequences, donor-reactive ones declined more, independent of withdrawal success. The donor-reactive repertoire was only partly measurable in two subjects, lacking donor cells.

The receptor was isolated from a human donor who received a liver transplant. The gene calls are TRBV29-1 and TRBJ1-1; 11 nucleotides align to TRBD1. The sample consisted of CD4+ T cells from blood, taken before liver transplant. The CDR3: CSAPDRGHVETEAFF. The CDR3 DNA reads as TGCAGCGCCCCGGACAGGGGGCATGTGGAGACTGAAGCTTTCTTT. Full variable domain (remainder filled in from reference TRBV29-1 and TRBJ1-1): SAVISQKPSRDICQRGTSLTIQCQVDSQVTMMFWYRQQPGQSLTLIATANQGSEATYESGFVIDKFPISRPNLTFSTLTVSNMSPEDSSIYLCSAPDRGHVETEAFFGQGTRLTVV.